This entry lists 26 T cell receptor beta chains sequenced from one sample in a study of radiotherapy plus CTLA-4 blockade in lung cancer. Profiled with immunoSEQ multiplex PCR; TCRdb holds only in-frame clones, not every one. The sample contains roughly 80,000 clones, about 78% of which appear only once. This specimen was peripheral blood, taken from a patient treated with radiotherapy plus ipilimumab. These TCRs come from a human donor with non-small cell lung cancer who had a partial response to radiotherapy plus ipilimumab. Some clones in this sample may be carry-over from other donors' samples.

The chain has TRBV7-8 and TRBJ2-7, with 8 bases aligning to TRBD2. Per germline, CDR1 SGHVS and CDR2 FQNEAQ. J lost 3 bases, V lost 5 bases, and 9 bases had no gene match. The CDR3 totals 15 residues. The CDR3 region has the DNA TGTGCCAGCAGCAAAGGACTAGCACACGTCTACGAGCAGTACTTC. This codes for CASSKGLAHVYEQYF.

The chain carries TRBV6-5 and TRBJ2-7, with 11 bases fitting TRBD1. CDR3 size: 15 residues. J gave up 5 bases and V 7 bases, and 10 bases lay outside the gene matches. CDR1 MNHEY and CDR2 SVGAGI come from the germline V gene. CDR3: CASNQGTGGVHEQYF. CDR3 bases: TGTGCCAGCAACCAAGGGACAGGGGGTGTCCACGAGCAGTACTTC.

The V gene is TRBV5-1, the J gene TRBJ2-7, with D perhaps matching TRBD2 (5 bases). The CDR3 covers 15 residues. V lost 0 bases to trimming and J lost 7 bases, with 17 bases between them. In germline, CDR1 is SGHRS, CDR2 YFSETQ. DNA of the CDR3: TGCGCCAGCAGCTTGGTTCCAGGCTCCGGGGAGGAGCAGTACTTC. Encoded protein: CASSLVPGSGEEQYF.

V gene TRBV10-2 combines with J gene TRBJ1-1, with a possible D match to TRBD1 (6 bases). Germline V gives CDR1 WSHSY, CDR2 SAAADI. The CDR3 is 14 residues long. V was cut by 5 bases and J by 6 bases, with 16 bases left in between. CDR3 region: CASSTQGDKAEAFF. The CDR3 region has the DNA TGCGCCAGCAGTACACAGGGCGACAAAGCTGAAGCTTTCTTT.

The sample holds a few counts of this clone. The final CDR3 position lacks the conserved phenylalanine or tryptophan, pointing to a likely read error. It is unclear where the CDR3 begins or ends on the DNA, so no DNA is shown, and the CDR3 is as TCRdb lists it. CDR3 in amino acids: CASRSRGHFIGCS. The V and J genes are TRBV6-6 and TRBJ2-4; whether TRBD1, the table's D call, matches the DNA was not checked. The CDR3 length is 13 residues, termini included. Looked up from germline, CDR1 is MNHNY and CDR2 is SVGAGI (reference sequence).

This clone was detected only a few times. V and J are TRBV6-6 and TRBJ2-7, with 13 nucleotides matching TRBD2. V dropped 6 bases and J dropped 6; count of bases not matched to a gene: 8. The CDR3 runs 15 residues. Germline loops: CDR1 MNHNY, CDR2 SVGAGI (reference sequence). The CDR3, as DNA: TGTGCCAGCAGCTCCGGACTAGCGGGAGCACTCGAGCAGTACTTC. This gives the protein CASSSGLAGALEQYF.

The rearrangement links TRBV21-1 to TRBJ2-5; the table's D gene call, TRBD2, was not cross checked with the DNA. TRBV21-1 counts as a pseudogene. This CDR3 comprises 14 residues. CDR3 loop: CASSKDVRRQTQYF. DNA for the CDR3: TGTGCCAGCAGCAAAGATGTCAGGAGGCAGACCCAGTACTTC.

This clone came up a few times. The chain couples TRBV4-1 to TRBJ1-1; TRBD1 aligns across 7 bases. CDR3 length equals 14 residues. The germline gives CDR1 MGHRA, CDR2 YSYEKL. J was trimmed by 1 base and V by 4 bases; bases with no gene match: 3. The CDR3 DNA reads TGCGCCAGCAGCCCAAAGGGGGCGAACACTGAAGCTTTCTTT. As protein: CASSPKGANTEAFF.

In DNA, the CDR3 is TGTGCTAGTGGTCCAGATTACGAGCAGTACTTC. Translation: CASGPDYEQYF. The V and J genes are TRBV12-5 and TRBJ2-7, with unresolved D. CDR3 length: 11 residues. The ends were cut back, 5 bases at V and 4 bases at J, with 6 bases in the middle. Germline V lookup: CDR1 LGHNT, CDR2 FRNRAP.

The CDR3 protein is CASRVRGSYEQYF. As DNA, the CDR3 is TGTGCCAGCAGGGTCAGAGGGAGCTACGAGCAGTACTTC. The chain recombines TRBV6-5 with TRBJ2-7, with D tentatively TRBD2 (5 bases). The CDR3 has 13 amino acids. V shed 6 bases and J shed 3 bases, with 12 bases lying between them. Per the germline V gene, CDR1 is MNHEY and CDR2 is SVGAGI.

The rearrangement links TRBV29-1 to TRBJ2-5, with 11 bases lining up with TRBD1. J gave up 1 base and V 7 bases, and 5 bases lay outside the gene matches. Germline V gene data show CDR1 as SQVTM and CDR2 as ANQGSEA. CDR3 length equals 14 residues. The CDR3 DNA reads TGCAGCGCCGGACAGGGGGCGGCCCAAGAGACCCAGTACTTC. Its translation: CSAGQGAAQETQYF.

CDR3 sequence: CASREGLAGTFEQFF. As DNA, the CDR3 is TGTGCCAGCAGGGAGGGACTAGCGGGAACTTTTGAGCAGTTCTTC. The chain recombines TRBV2 with TRBJ2-1; TRBD2 agrees at 13 bases. The germline gives CDR1 SNHLY, CDR2 FYNNEI. This CDR3 spans 15 amino acids. Germline trimming cut 6 bases from V and 9 bases from J; bases unmatched to any gene: 8.

As DNA, the CDR3 is TGTGCCATCTGGAGGGGGCTGGGGGAGCAGTACTTC. Its translation: CAIWRGLGEQYF. The J gene is TRBJ2-7, the V gene TRBV10-3; D possibly corresponds to TRBD1 (7 bases). Germline CDR1 is ENHRY and CDR2 is SYGVKD. V was pared by 8 bases and J by 7 bases, with 15 bases between. The CDR3 sequence is 12 residues long.

V usage is TRBV7-6 and J usage is TRBJ1-6; D call uncertain. The CDR3 length is 14 residues. Per the germline V gene, CDR1 is SGHVS and CDR2 is FNYEAQ. Trimming took 5 bases from V and 7 from J, leaving 12 bases between them. CDR3 DNA sequence: TGTGCCAGCAGCACCAGCTCGGGAAATTCACCCCTCCACTTT. Translating gives CASSTSSGNSPLHF.

The chain recombines TRBV6-5 with TRBJ2-7, with D perhaps TRBD2 (5 bases). The V gene's germline CDR1 is MNHEY and CDR2 SVGAGI. V was trimmed by 6 bases and J by 1 base, leaving 16 bases between them. The CDR3 loop spans 15 amino acids. The CDR3: CASSRTGFGSYEQYF. The CDR3 coding sequence is TGTGCCAGCAGCCGCACGGGGTTTGGATCCTACGAGCAGTACTTC.

The genes are TRBV7-2 and TRBJ2-1; a weak D match, TRBD2 (5 bases). The CDR3 has 15 residues. Germline V gene sequence: CDR1 SGHTA, CDR2 FQGNSA. With 1 base removed from V and 5 bases from J, the gap between germline ends came to 12 bases. The CDR3 DNA reads TGTGCCAGCAGCTTAGGACCCGCCGGGAACAATGAGCAGTTCTTC. Translation gives CASSLGPAGNNEQFF. Looking up the rest from reference TRBV7-2 and TRBJ2-1 gives the full variable domain: GAGVSQSPSNKVTEKGKDVELRCDPISGHTALYWYRQSLGQGLEFLIYFQGNSAPDKSGLPSDRFSAERTGGSVSTLTIQRTQQEDSAVYLCASSLGPAGNNEQFFGPGTRLTVL.

V gene TRBV14 combines with J gene TRBJ2-7; 11 bases match TRBD1. The CDR3 covers 18 residues. The V and J ends lost 0 bases and 1 base, in that order; junction bases with no gene match: 8. Germline-derived CDR1 and CDR2 are SGHDN and FVKESK. CDR3 region: CASSQDRGDRGGSYEQYF. The CDR3 region has the DNA TGTGCCAGCAGCCAAGATCGAGGGGACAGGGGGGGTTCCTACGAGCAGTACTTC.

A single count supports this clone. J is TRBJ2-3 and V is TRBV7-9; D is perhaps TRBD2 (6 bases). V lost 5 bases to trimming and J lost 0 bases, with 15 bases between them. Looked up from germline, CDR1 is SEHNR and CDR2 is FQNEAQ (reference sequence). This CDR3 is built from 16 residues. The CDR3 sequence is CASSPASAGSTDTQYF. DNA of the CDR3: TGTGCCAGCAGCCCAGCATCTGCGGGGAGCACAGATACGCAGTATTTT.

V and J are TRBV19 and TRBJ1-2, with TRBD1 identical over 8 bases. V lost 3 bases and J lost 8; bases outside the gene matches: 8. The CDR3 length is 14 residues. CDR1 and CDR2 (germline): LNHDA, SQIVND (reference sequence). The DNA for the CDR3 is TGTGCCAGTAGTATGGAGACAGGGACAGGAGGCTACACCTTC. Translating gives CASSMETGTGGYTF.

The V and J genes are TRBV10-2 and TRBJ2-3; D remains ambiguous. The V and J ends lost 8 bases and 0 bases respectively, with 9 bases between them. Germline V lookup: CDR1 WSHSY, CDR2 SAAADI. The CDR3 runs to 13 residues. CDR3 sequence reads: CASRSGSTDTQYF. CDR3 bases: TGCGCCAGCCGTTCGGGTAGCACAGATACGCAGTATTTT.

CDR3 amino acids: CASSYHGRAPFHGYTF. DNA of the CDR3: TGTGCCAGCAGTTATCACGGGAGGGCCCCATTTCATGGCTACACCTTC. This chain joins TRBV6-7 and TRBJ1-2; D remains unclear. TRBV6-7 is labeled an ORF, and its function is uncertain. Trimming took 3 bases from V and 6 from J, leaving 20 bases between them. The CDR3 sequence is 16 residues long.

This chain links TRBV19 with TRBJ1-5; D is unresolved. This CDR3 contains 13 residues. Trimming shortened V by 8 bases and J by 8 bases, and 16 bases separated the two germline ends. In germline, CDR1 is LNHDA, CDR2 SQIVND (reference sequence). CDR3 residues: CASSSAGVEPQHF. The CDR3, as DNA: TGTGCCAGTTCGTCGGCGGGTGTGGAGCCCCAGCATTTT.

Here the CDR3 reads CASSLAVRGSEQYF. CDR3 nucleotide sequence: TGTGCCAGCAGCTTAGCGGTCAGGGGTTCCGAGCAGTACTTC. The V gene is TRBV7-9, the J gene TRBJ2-5; a weak D match, TRBD1 (6 bases). The J call is in doubt because the DNA end fits TRBJ2-7 better. The CDR3 spans 14 residues. From germline, CDR1 is SEHNR and CDR2 FQNEAQ (reference sequence).

This CDR3 reads CASSKGRGSYNEQFF. The CDR3 DNA is TGTGCCAGCTCCAAAGGGAGGGGCTCCTACAATGAGCAGTTCTTC. The chain combines TRBV7-9 with TRBJ2-1; 7 bases agree with TRBD2. The CDR3 runs 15 residues. Germline CDR1 is SEHNR and CDR2 is FQNEAQ (reference sequence). V gave up 8 bases and J gave up 0 bases; unmatched junction bases: 7.

The rearrangement uses TRBV29-1 and TRBJ1-3; D gene uncertain. The CDR3 is 13 residues long. Between the trimmed V and J ends, which lost 3 bases and 0 bases, there was a span of 6 bases. CDR1 is SQVTM and CDR2 is ANQGSEA in the germline V gene. CDR3: CSVERDSGNTIYF. Here the CDR3 DNA reads TGCAGCGTTGAGCGGGACTCTGGAAACACCATATATTTT.

The chain carries TRBV7-8 and TRBJ2-7, with 8 bases matching TRBD2. The germline gives CDR1 SGHVS, CDR2 FQNEAQ. Losses at the gene ends were 4 bases for V and 0 bases for J; bases not matched to a gene: 5. The CDR3 loop spans 15 amino acids. The DNA for the CDR3 is TGTGCCAGCAGCTCAGAAGCGGGAGACTCCTACGAGCAGTACTTC. It encodes CASSSEAGDSYEQYF.